The sample holds one count of the clone carrying this T cell receptor beta chain. Method: immunoSEQ multiplex PCR; TCRdb's copy keeps in-frame clones and lacks some. The sample yields fewer than 300,000 clones, around 87% seen once. Germline V lookup: CDR1 MDHEN, CDR2 SYDVKM. This CDR3 comprises 14 residues. Trimming removed 2 bases at V and 1 base at J, with 8 bases between. These data originate in a study of blood T cell repertoires in COVID-19. Sequencing input: peripheral blood. This TCR was sampled from a woman aged 45-59 years with acute or convalescent COVID-19. The gene calls are TRBV28 and TRBJ1-2; D gene ambiguous. CDR3 protein: CASSLLGGNYGYTF. The CDR3 DNA reads TGTGCCAGCAGTTTACTGGGAGGTAACTATGGCTACACCTTC.